Sequencing of this T cell receptor beta chain was carried out in a study of blood T cell repertoires in COVID-19. V shed 3 bases and J shed 3 bases, with 11 bases lying between them. The CDR3 runs to 14 residues. CDR1 and CDR2 (germline): MNHEY, SMNVEV (reference sequence). Under the authors' procedure: Nucleated cell number was recorded as an estimate derived from reference gene primer amplification. Generated by immunoSEQ multiplex PCR, the TCRdb table keeps only in-frame clones and is missing some. That table supplies the V and J calls and clone size; D and trimming were determined from the DNA. Of 140,000 to 150,000 clones listed, about four fifths are singletons.

V is TRBV27 and J is TRBJ1-1, with a possible D match to TRBD1 (6 bases). The source of this sequence is a woman aged 45 to 65 who had been exposed to COVID-19. Sequenced: PBMCs or T cells enriched from blood (not recorded which). CDR3 coding DNA: TGTGCCAGCAGTTTCCTGGGGGCGCACACTGAAGCTTTCTTT. Its translation: CASSFLGAHTEAFF.